This T cell receptor (beta chain) was sequenced during a study of shared clonotypes between healthy human individuals. Whole-study context: The study enrolled two women and three men aged 18 to 49. Each donor had three CD4 naive, three CD4 memory, two CD8 naive and one CD8 memory plate.

This clone has a handful of counts. The CDR3 has 13 residues. CDR1 and CDR2 (germline): LNHDA, SQIVND (reference sequence). The V gene lost 4 bases and the J gene lost 4 bases, with 8 bases spanning the gap. Sequencing was at deep level. The assay was immunoSEQ multiplex PCR, and TCRdb's table has in-frame clones only and misses some. Among some 580,000 clones listed, around 97% were seen once. The TCR comes from a woman in her 30s in good health. The chain links TRBV19 to TRBJ1-5; tentative D call: TRBD1 (5 bases). The specimen was naive CD4+ T cells sorted from blood. This sample's subset: CD45RA+ positively selected. The chain's CDR3 is CASSNRQNQPQHF. CDR3 nucleotides: TGTGCCAGTAGTAACAGGCAAAATCAGCCCCAGCATTTT.